The rows below give T cell receptor beta chains drawn from one sample of a study of T cells in localized non-small cell lung cancer. Profiled with immunoSEQ multiplex PCR; TCRdb holds only in-frame clones, not every one. The sample has about 78,000 clones, roughly four fifths seen once. Source: peripheral blood, taken before any cancer treatment. These receptors were collected from a man aged 40 to 69 with stage I lung adenocarcinoma. CDR3s include the opening cysteine and the closing phenylalanine or tryptophan. A D gene is named only where the DNA matches it firmly. Size values are once, few and many counts, or a class for expanded clones, and some rows have none.

V	D	J	size	DNA	CDR3
TRBV7-3	TRBD2	TRBJ2-1	NA	TGTGCCAGCAGCATGACTAGCGGGCGACTCAATGAGCAGTTCTTC	CASSMTSGRLNEQFF
TRBV30	NA	TRBJ1-6	few	TGTGCCTGGAGTCCCGTGGCAGCGTTTAATTCACCCCTCCACTTT	CAWSPVAAFNSPLHF
TRBV5-1	TRBD1	TRBJ1-2	NA	TGCGCCAGCAGCCTTGGACCGCGGGGACAGGGAGTTTATGGCTACACCTTC	CASSLGPRGQGVYGYTF
TRBV5-8	NA	TRBJ2-2	NA	TGTGCCAGCAGCTTGATCGGGTCCAGCGGGGAGCTGTTTTTT	CASSLIGSSGELFF
TRBV11-1	NA	TRBJ2-5	NA	TGTGCCAGCAGCCGTGATTCGGGGCTGGGAGAGACCCAGTACTTC	CASSRDSGLGETQYF
TRBV7-3	TRBD1	TRBJ2-2	NA	TGTGCCAGCAGCGAACAGGGGCCGCTCGACGGGGAGCTGTTTTTT	CASSEQGPLDGELFF
TRBV27	NA	TRBJ1-5	NA	TGTGCCAGCAGTTTAGGGTGGGCAGACAATCAGCCCCAGCATTTT	CASSLGWADNQPQHF
TRBV19	NA	TRBJ1-3	NA	TGTGCCAGTATGGGGGTCGGCGGTTCCTCTGGAAACACCATATATTTT	CASMGVGGSSGNTIYF
TRBV4-2	NA	TRBJ1-5	NA	TGTGCCAGCAGCCAAAACAGGGACGGGAGCAATCAGCCCCAGCATTTT	CASSQNRDGSNQPQHF
TRBV11-1	NA	TRBJ2-1	NA	TGTGCCAGCAGCTTAGGTCCGGAATACAATGAGCAGTTCTTC	CASSLGPEYNEQFF
TRBV28	NA	TRBJ2-6	NA	TGTGCCAGCAGGGTAGACATGGACGCGAGCGGATCTGGGGCCAACGTCCTGACTTTC	CASRVDMDASGSGANVLTF
TRBV5-4	TRBD2	TRBJ2-1	NA	TGTGCCAGCGGTTACGGACTAGCGGGCTCCTACAATGAGCAGTTCTTC	CASGYGLAGSYNEQFF
TRBV5-4	TRBD2	TRBJ2-7	NA	TGTGCCAGCAGCTTGACTAGCGGGATGCTCGAGCAGTACTTC	CASSLTSGMLEQYF
TRBV30	TRBD1	TRBJ1-4	NA	TGTGCCTGGAGCCGAGGGGTACAGGGGACAGACGGGAGGGAAAAACTGTTTTTT	CAWSRGVQGTDGREKLFF
TRBV5-6	NA	TRBJ2-7	NA	TGTGCCAGCAGCGCCCGGACAGCCGTTTTCGAGCAGTACTTC	CASSARTAVFEQYF
TRBV6-6	NA	TRBJ1-2	once	TGTGCCAGCAACTCGAATACGGGGAGTGGCTACACCTTC	CASNSNTGSGYTF